This T cell receptor (beta chain) was profiled in a study of graft-versus-host responses after intestinal transplantation (dated by TCRdb to about 2021). Turning to the overall study: Multivisceral, liver-intestinal, or isolated intestinal transplants were received by the recipients. Every recipient was given anti-thymocyte globulin induction, then maintenance tacrolimus and steroids for around three years. After intestinal transplantation, graft-versus-host and host-versus-graft alloreactive T cell clones in the graft, circulation and bone marrow were tracked using bulk TCR-beta CDR3 sequencing. To identify alloreactive clones, pre-transplant mixed lymphocyte reaction products were sequenced and compared with unstimulated pre-transplant donor and recipient T cells. A cohort of some 24 intestinal transplant recipients, including one retransplant, was enrolled, and a few patients lacking pretransplant specimens were excluded. Donor T cell macrochimerism was defined as a peak of at least 4% donor T cells among recipient peripheral blood mononuclear cells. Rather than going through the commercial service, samples from a few later patients were sequenced in-house on an Illumina MiSeq and processed with MiXCR.

The time point label here, explained by the study, means: cells obtained before transplantation from donor or recipient. CD3+CD4+ and CD3+CD8+ populations were FACS-sorted from unstimulated pre-transplant donor and recipient cells taken from spleen or lymph nodes. The research as a whole found: The conclusions were limited by the relatively low number and heterogeneity of the intestinal transplant patients. Early after transplant, peak levels of circulating GvH clones were associated with declines in HvG clones. Patients with donor T cell macrochimerism had high GvH to HvG T cell clonal ratios in their allografts. GvH clones were found in recipient bone marrow, and some of the GvH clones appeared earlier in ileal mucosa or blood, which is consistent with an intestinal mucosal origin.

Library creation used the immunoSEQ multiplex PCR assay. For most patients, genomic DNA was isolated using the Qiagen DNeasy Blood and Tissue Kit and was shipped frozen to Adaptive Biotechnologies for TCR sequencing. For most patients, genomic DNA was subjected to high-throughput TCR-beta CDR3 sequencing by Adaptive Biotechnologies. The original methods were these. TCR sequencing data were retrieved from Adaptive's ImmunoSEQ software for around 19 patients, whereas three other patients were processed with MiXCR and VDJtools. To correct CD4 versus CD8 sorting errors, any sequence found in both subsets at a frequency ratio below 5:1 was removed. Because the origin of CDR3 nucleotide sequences shared between donor and recipient could not be assigned, those sequences were removed. At least 2-fold expansion over unstimulated cells and a minimum CFSE-low frequency of 0.002% (template counts) or 0.001% (read counts) were required for clones to be classified as alloreactive. Mappable clones were those detected in sequenced pre-transplant spleen, lymph node, or MLR CFSE-low populations of the donor or recipient. Cumulative frequency of alloreactive clones was calculated as a percentage of all sequences weighted by copy number. In TCRdb, the immuneACCESS table is reduced to in-frame sequences with V and J assigned. These tables do not hold every clone; where another copy was compared, an unresolved V gene accounts for under half, and the others remain unexplained. V and J calls and clone size follow that table, whereas D and trimming were derived from the DNA. The sample has approximately 100,000 clones on record, roughly 84% of them singletons. The ten biggest clones cover over 0.7% of the sample.

From its cysteine to its phenylalanine, the CDR3 spans 16 amino acids. This entry keeps only the CDR3 DNA: 48 bases, framed from base 1. Here V drops 3 bases and J drops 5 bases, and the junction holds 10 bases not matched to any gene. CDR1 and CDR2 are read off the germline V gene as KGHSH and LQKENI. Of note for this clone: Its antigen has not been determined. Per-nucleotide qualities are absent, and no much larger clonotype sits a single base away.

The chain is encoded by TRBV18 joined to TRBJ2-5, with 9 junctional bases fitting TRBD2. The receptor was derived from a human donor who received an intestinal transplant. Here the sequenced sample was unstimulated CD4+ T cells sorted from spleen or lymph node cells, taken before intestinal transplant. The CDR3: CASSPRGSGSYETQYF. The DNA is as follows: TGTGCCAGCTCACCTAGAGGTAGCGGGAGCTATGAGACCCAGTACTTC.